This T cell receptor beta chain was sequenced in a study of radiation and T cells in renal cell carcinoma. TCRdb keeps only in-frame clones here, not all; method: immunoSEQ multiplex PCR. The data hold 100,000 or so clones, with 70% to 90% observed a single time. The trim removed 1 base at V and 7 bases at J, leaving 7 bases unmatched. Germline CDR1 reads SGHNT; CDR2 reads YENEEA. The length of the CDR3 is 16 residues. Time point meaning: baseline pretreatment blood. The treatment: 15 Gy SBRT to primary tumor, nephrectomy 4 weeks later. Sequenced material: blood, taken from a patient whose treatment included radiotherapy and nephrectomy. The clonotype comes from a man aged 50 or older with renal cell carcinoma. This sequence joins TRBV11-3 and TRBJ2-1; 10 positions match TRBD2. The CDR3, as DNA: TGTGCCAGCAGCTTAGTGGCTAGCGGGAGTTCGAATGAGCAGTTCTTC. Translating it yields CASSLVASGSSNEQFF.